Detailed here is one T cell receptor beta chain. The CDR3 runs 14 residues. Germline V gene lookup returns CDR1 MGHRA and CDR2 YSYEKL. V was shortened by 1 base and J by 2 bases, with 8 bases between the two germline ends. In the authors' workflow: Estimation of nucleated cell counts was performed using reference gene primer amplification. Profiled with immunoSEQ multiplex PCR; TCRdb holds only in-frame clones, not every one. From that table come the V and J calls and clone size; the DNA was used to work out D and trimming. The table shows 260,000 or so clones, with roughly 84% occurring only once. This entry is derived from a study of blood T cell repertoires in COVID-19. Turning to the study itself: The samples span acute and convalescent COVID-19 from the United States, Italy and Spain. PBMCs, B-cell-depleted T cells, or T cells provided the cDNA or gDNA that made up the material.

Sequencing was carried out using peripheral blood. The clonotype was recovered from a human donor in a cohort sampled during active COVID-19. This chain joins TRBV4-1 and TRBJ1-1; D might be TRBD1 (5 bases). The CDR3 DNA is TGCGCCAGCAGCCAAGGGGGGGGAAACACTGAAGCTTTCTTT. Translated: CASSQGGGNTEAFF.